Listed below are T cell receptor beta chains from one sample, sequenced in a study of blood T cell repertoires in COVID-19. Clones were sequenced by immunoSEQ multiplex PCR, and TCRdb holds only the in-frame ones, with some missing. This sample has about 60,000 clones; over 60% occur once, and the top ten carry approximately 20%. Sequencing used peripheral blood. The receptor set was obtained from a man aged 25 to 40 with COVID-19, enrolled during active disease. The CDR3 runs from the conserved cysteine through the conserved F or W. Each record gives: J gene, clone size, D gene, V gene, CDR3 DNA, CDR3 protein. D genes are given only for firm matches. For some rows the clone size is stated as once, few or many, or as a class when expanded; others skip it.

j_call: TRBJ2-6
clone_size: NA
d_call: NA
v_call: TRBV4-2
cdr3_nt: TGTGCCAGCAGCCAAGATCGTCTCGGAGCTGCTGGGGCCAACGTCCTGACTTTC
cdr3_aa: CASSQDRLGAAGANVLTF

j_call: TRBJ2-1
clone_size: NA
d_call: NA
v_call: TRBV19
cdr3_nt: TGTGCCAGTAGTACCCTAAGACTAGACTGGAATGAGCAGTTCTTC
cdr3_aa: CASSTLRLDWNEQFF

j_call: TRBJ2-1
clone_size: NA
d_call: TRBD2
v_call: TRBV10-1
cdr3_nt: TGCGCCAGCAAGTCGGTTGTAGCGGGAGTCAAGCATGAGCAGTTCTTC
cdr3_aa: CASKSVVAGVKHEQFF

j_call: TRBJ1-2
clone_size: NA
d_call: TRBD1
v_call: TRBV6-5
cdr3_nt: TGTGCCAGCAGCTCCGGGACAGGGAACTATGGCTACACCTTC
cdr3_aa: CASSSGTGNYGYTF

j_call: TRBJ2-7
clone_size: NA
d_call: TRBD2
v_call: TRBV19
cdr3_nt: TGTGCCAGTAGTCCTCAGGATATTAGCGGGAGGTACGAGCAGTACTTC
cdr3_aa: CASSPQDISGRYEQYF

j_call: TRBJ1-1
clone_size: NA
d_call: TRBD1
v_call: TRBV28
cdr3_nt: TGTGCCAGCAGTTTAATCGCCGGCAGGGTCTCAGGGGGGGAAGCTTTCTTT
cdr3_aa: CASSLIAGRVSGGEAFF

j_call: TRBJ2-1
clone_size: NA
d_call: TRBD1
v_call: TRBV6-2/TRBV6-3
cdr3_nt: TGTGCCAGCAGTAGGACAGGGACGAATGAGCAGTTCTTC
cdr3_aa: CASSRTGTNEQFF

j_call: TRBJ1-1
clone_size: NA
d_call: NA
v_call: TRBV19
cdr3_nt: TGTGCCAGCCGTCGGGGAACCGGGGACACTGAAGCTTTCTTT
cdr3_aa: CASRRGTGDTEAFF

j_call: TRBJ2-4
clone_size: NA
d_call: TRBD1
v_call: TRBV12-3/TRBV12-4
cdr3_nt: TGTGCCAGCAGTTTAAGGGGGCCAGACATTCAGTACTTC
cdr3_aa: CASSLRGPDIQYF

j_call: TRBJ2-7
clone_size: NA
d_call: NA
v_call: TRBV7-8
cdr3_nt: TGTGCCAGCAGCGGCTCGGGGGGCGTGAGCTACGAGCAGTACTTC
cdr3_aa: CASSGSGGVSYEQYF

j_call: TRBJ2-2
clone_size: NA
d_call: TRBD1
v_call: TRBV18
cdr3_nt: TGTGCCAGCTCACCATCGATTTTGGACAGGGCTAACACCGGGGAGCTGTTTTTT
cdr3_aa: CASSPSILDRANTGELFF

j_call: TRBJ1-2
clone_size: few
d_call: NA
v_call: TRBV6-1
cdr3_nt: TGTGCCAGCAGTGAACGGCAGGGAAGGAACTATGGCTACACCTTC
cdr3_aa: CASSERQGRNYGYTF

j_call: TRBJ2-5
clone_size: few
d_call: TRBD2
v_call: TRBV5-1
cdr3_nt: TGCGCCAGCAGCTTGGCCTCACTAGCGGGAGGAGGGGAGACCCAGTACTTC
cdr3_aa: CASSLASLAGGGETQYF

j_call: TRBJ2-5
clone_size: NA
d_call: NA
v_call: TRBV5-6
cdr3_nt: TGTGCCAGCAGCTTGGCCTTCTTGATCCCCCTAAGAGAGACCCAGTACTTC
cdr3_aa: CASSLAFLIPLRETQYF

j_call: TRBJ1-1
clone_size: NA
d_call: TRBD1
v_call: TRBV5-1
cdr3_nt: TGCGCCAGCAGCTTAAGGGGACAGGTAGGGACTGAAGCTTTCTTT
cdr3_aa: CASSLRGQVGTEAFF

j_call: TRBJ2-1
clone_size: NA
d_call: NA
v_call: TRBV2
cdr3_nt: TGTGCCAGCAGTGAAGCCCCTTTGGGGGGTAGCTCCTACAATGAGCAGTTCTTC
cdr3_aa: CASSEAPLGGSSYNEQFF